The following is a T cell receptor (beta chain) sequence with its context. Amplification started from genomic DNA. Multiplex PCR with 30 forward and 13 reverse primers amplified the TCR beta CDR3. TCRdb reprocessed the multiplex PCR reads via MiXCR and lists one record per CDR3 protein. The sample records about 250,000 distinct CDR3 sequences, roughly 44% being singletons. These data are taken from a study of type 1 and type 2 diabetes patients. CDR3 length equals 14 residues. Per germline, CDR1 LNHNV and CDR2 YYDKDF (reference sequence). V lost 3 bases to trimming and J lost 6 bases, with 12 bases between them. Other autoimmune diseases and infections within the past four weeks excluded donors.

This TCR derives from a man aged 18 to 30 with type 2 diabetes. The gene calls are TRBV15 and TRBJ2-1; D is unclear. Sequencing used peripheral blood mononuclear cells (PBMCs). The CDR3 sequence is CATSSDKWGNEQFF. In DNA form, the CDR3 reads TGTGCCACCAGCAGTGATAAATGGGGCAATGAGCAGTTCTTC.